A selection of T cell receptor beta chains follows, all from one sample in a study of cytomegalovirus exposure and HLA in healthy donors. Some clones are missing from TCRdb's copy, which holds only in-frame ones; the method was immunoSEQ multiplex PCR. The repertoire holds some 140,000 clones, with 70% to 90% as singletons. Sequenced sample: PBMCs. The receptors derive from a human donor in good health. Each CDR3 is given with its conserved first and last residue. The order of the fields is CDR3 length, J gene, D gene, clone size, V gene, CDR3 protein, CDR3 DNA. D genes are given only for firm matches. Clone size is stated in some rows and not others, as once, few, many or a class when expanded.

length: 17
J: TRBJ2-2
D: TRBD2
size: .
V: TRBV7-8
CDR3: CASSLVAGGANTGELFF
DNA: TGTGCCAGCAGCTTAGTAGCGGGAGGGGCGAACACCGGGGAGCTGTTTTTT

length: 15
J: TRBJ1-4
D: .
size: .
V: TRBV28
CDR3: CASLTPSRGAEKLFF
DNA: TGTGCCAGCTTGACCCCTAGCCGGGGGGCTGAAAAACTGTTTTTT

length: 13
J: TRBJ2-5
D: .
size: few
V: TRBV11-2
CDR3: CASSLLGGRSQYF
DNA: TGTGCCAGCAGCCTCCTGGGAGGTCGGTCCCAGTACTTC

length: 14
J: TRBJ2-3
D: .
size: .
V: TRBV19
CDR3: CATSRTVSTDTQYF
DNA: TGTGCCACCTCGAGGACAGTTAGCACAGATACGCAGTATTTT

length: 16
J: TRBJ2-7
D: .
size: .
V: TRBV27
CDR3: CASSISPTGYGLEQYF
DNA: TGTGCCAGCAGTATTTCCCCTACAGGCTACGGGCTCGAGCAGTACTTC

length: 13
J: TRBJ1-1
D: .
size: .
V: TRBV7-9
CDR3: CASSADGANEAFF
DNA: TGTGCCAGCAGCGCCGACGGAGCTAATGAAGCTTTCTTT

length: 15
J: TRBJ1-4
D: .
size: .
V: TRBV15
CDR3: CATSRVGSRNEKLFF
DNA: TGTGCCACCAGCAGAGTTGGGAGCCGGAATGAAAAACTGTTTTTT

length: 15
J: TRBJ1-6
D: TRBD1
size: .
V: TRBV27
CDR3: CASSPSGQGNSPLHF
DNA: TGTGCCAGCAGCCCCTCGGGACAGGGCAATTCACCCCTCCACTTT

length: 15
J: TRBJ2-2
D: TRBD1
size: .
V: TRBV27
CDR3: CASNPRQGFAGELFF
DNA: TGTGCCAGCAATCCGCGACAGGGCTTTGCCGGGGAGCTGTTTTTT

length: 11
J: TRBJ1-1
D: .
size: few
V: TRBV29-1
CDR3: CSVVGRAEAFF
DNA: TGCAGCGTTGTAGGCAGGGCTGAAGCTTTCTTT

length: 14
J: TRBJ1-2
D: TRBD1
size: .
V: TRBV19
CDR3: CATKQGQLGYGYTF
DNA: TGTGCCACCAAACAGGGGCAGCTCGGCTATGGCTACACCTTC

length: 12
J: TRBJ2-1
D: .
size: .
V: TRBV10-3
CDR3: CAISYDGNEQFF
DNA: TGTGCCATCAGTTACGACGGGAATGAGCAGTTCTTC

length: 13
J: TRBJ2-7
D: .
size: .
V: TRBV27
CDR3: CASRGGGAYEQYF
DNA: TGTGCCAGCAGAGGGGGGGGAGCTTACGAGCAGTACTTC

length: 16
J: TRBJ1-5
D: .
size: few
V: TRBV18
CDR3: CASSPMDRDGGQPQHF
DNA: TGTGCCAGCTCACCGATGGATCGGGATGGCGGTCAGCCCCAGCATTTT

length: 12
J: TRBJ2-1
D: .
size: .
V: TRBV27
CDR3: CASSFGGPEQFF
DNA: TGTGCCAGCAGTTTTGGCGGTCCCGAGCAGTTCTTC

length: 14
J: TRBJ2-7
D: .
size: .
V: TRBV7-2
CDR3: CASSHHGQKYEQYF
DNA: TGTGCCAGCAGTCACCACGGACAGAAATACGAGCAGTACTTC

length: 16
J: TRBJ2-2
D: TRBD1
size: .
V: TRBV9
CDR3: CASSEPGTGRTGELFF
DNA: TGTGCCAGCAGCGAGCCCGGGACAGGGAGGACCGGGGAGCTGTTTTTT

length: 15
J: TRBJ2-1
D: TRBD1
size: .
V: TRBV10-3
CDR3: CAISDGTGAYNEQFF
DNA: TGTGCCATCAGTGATGGGACAGGGGCTTACAATGAGCAGTTCTTC

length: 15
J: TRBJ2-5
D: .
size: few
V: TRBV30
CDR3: CAWGHLDRDQETQYF
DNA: TGTGCCTGGGGCCACCTAGACAGAGATCAAGAGACCCAGTACTTC

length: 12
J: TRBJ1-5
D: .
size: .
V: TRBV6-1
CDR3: CASSRGGQPQHF
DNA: TGTGCCAGCAGTCGGGGGGGACAGCCCCAGCATTTT

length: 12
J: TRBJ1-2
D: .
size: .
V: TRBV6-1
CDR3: CASSGMGGGYTF
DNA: TGTGCCAGCAGCGGGATGGGGGGTGGCTACACCTTC

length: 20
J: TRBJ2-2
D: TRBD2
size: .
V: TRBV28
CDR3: CASSPSHNLAGPPFAGELFF
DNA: TGTGCCAGCAGTCCCTCTCATAACTTAGCGGGGCCCCCATTCGCCGGGGAGCTGTTTTTT

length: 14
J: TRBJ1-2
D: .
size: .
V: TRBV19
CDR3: CASSITQDIYGYTF
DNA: TGTGCCAGTAGTATAACCCAAGACATCTATGGCTACACCTTC